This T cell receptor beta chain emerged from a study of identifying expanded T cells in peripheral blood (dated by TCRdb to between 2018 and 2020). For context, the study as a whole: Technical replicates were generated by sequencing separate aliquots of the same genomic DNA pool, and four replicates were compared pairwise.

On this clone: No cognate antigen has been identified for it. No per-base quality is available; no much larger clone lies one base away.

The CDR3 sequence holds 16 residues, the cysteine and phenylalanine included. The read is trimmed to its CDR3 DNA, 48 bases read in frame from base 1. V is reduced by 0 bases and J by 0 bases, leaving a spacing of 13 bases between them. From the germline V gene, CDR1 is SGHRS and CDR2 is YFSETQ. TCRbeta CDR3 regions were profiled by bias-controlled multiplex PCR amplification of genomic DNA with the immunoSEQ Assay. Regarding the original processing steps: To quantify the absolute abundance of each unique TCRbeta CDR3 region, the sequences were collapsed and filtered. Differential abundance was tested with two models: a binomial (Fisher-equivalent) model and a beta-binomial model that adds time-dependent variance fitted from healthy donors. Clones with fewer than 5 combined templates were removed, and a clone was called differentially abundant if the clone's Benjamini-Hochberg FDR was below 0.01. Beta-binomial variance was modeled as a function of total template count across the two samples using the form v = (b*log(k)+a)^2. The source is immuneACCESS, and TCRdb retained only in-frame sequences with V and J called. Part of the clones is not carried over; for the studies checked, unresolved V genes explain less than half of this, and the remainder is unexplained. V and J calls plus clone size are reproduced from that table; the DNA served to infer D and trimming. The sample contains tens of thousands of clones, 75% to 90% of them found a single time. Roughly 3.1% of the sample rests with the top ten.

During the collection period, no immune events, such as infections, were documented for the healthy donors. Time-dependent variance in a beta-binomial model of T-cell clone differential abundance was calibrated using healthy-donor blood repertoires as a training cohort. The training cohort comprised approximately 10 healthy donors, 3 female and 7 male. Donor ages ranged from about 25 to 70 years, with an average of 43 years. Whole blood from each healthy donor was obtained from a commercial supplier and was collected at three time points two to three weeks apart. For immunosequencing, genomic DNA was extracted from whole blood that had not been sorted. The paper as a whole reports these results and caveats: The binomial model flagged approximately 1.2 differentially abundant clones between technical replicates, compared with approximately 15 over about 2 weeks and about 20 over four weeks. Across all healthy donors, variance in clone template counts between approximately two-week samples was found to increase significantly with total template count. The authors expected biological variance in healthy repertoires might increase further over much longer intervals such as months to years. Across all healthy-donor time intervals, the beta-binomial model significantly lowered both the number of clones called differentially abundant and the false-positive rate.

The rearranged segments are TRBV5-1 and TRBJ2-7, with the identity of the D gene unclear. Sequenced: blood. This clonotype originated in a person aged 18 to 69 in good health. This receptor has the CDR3 CASSLAPSVLSYEQYF. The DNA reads TGCGCCAGCAGCTTGGCCCCGAGCGTCCTCTCCTACGAGCAGTACTTC. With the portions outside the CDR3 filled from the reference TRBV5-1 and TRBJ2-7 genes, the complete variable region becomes KAGVTQTPRYLIKTRGQQVTLSCSPISGHRSVSWYQQTPGQGLQFLFEYFSETQRNKGNFPGRFSGRQFSNSRSEMNVSTLELGDSALYLCASSLAPSVLSYEQYFGPGTRLTVT.